This paragraph reports one T cell receptor (beta chain). Its antigen has not been determined. No much larger clone exists at a distance of one base, and base qualities are not known. Taken from the germline V gene (reference sequence), the CDR1 and CDR2 loops are GTSNPN and SVGIG. A distance of 5 bases separates the germline ends of V and J, which lose 1 base and 4 bases respectively. The CDR3, from cysteine to phenylalanine, totals 13 residues. Only the CDR3 DNA is retained, 39 bases long and in frame from the first base. This record belongs to a study of OX40 agonist ivuxolimab in advanced cancers. Regarding the complete study: Ivuxolimab was an agonistic, fully human IgG2 monoclonal antibody directed against OX40 (CD134), a costimulatory receptor. Intravenous ivuxolimab was administered to patients every 2 weeks at six dose levels: 0.01, 0.1, 0.3, 1.5, 3 and 10 mg/kg. The paper reports the monotherapy dose-escalation portion (N = 52 patients) of the phase I ivuxolimab trial. Among the 52 dose-escalation patients, approximately 20 had hepatocellular carcinoma, 15 melanoma, 9 renal cell carcinoma and 9 head and neck cancer. The purpose of peripheral TCRbeta sequencing was to test whether ivuxolimab changed TCR sequence diversity and led to clonal T-cell expansion. The dose-escalation cohort was approximately 83% male with a mean age of about 58 years, ranging from roughly 20 to 80. Partial responses occurred in three dose-escalation patients: two with cutaneous melanoma and one with hepatocellular carcinoma. Prior anti-PD-1, anti-PD-L1 or anti-CTLA-4 therapy was permitted, and checkpoint inhibitors had been received by 40% to 50% of dose-escalation patients.

The investigation overall reported the following: After ivuxolimab, expanded clones were on average more numerous among CD8+ T cells than among CD4+ T cells. Low levels of normalized T-cell clonal expansion were also seen in some patients who did not respond. In partial responders in the 0.1-3.0 mg/kg groups, normalized peripheral clonal expansion was found to be among the lowest, especially among CD8+ T cells. At doses of 0.1 to 3.0 mg/kg, clonal expansion of both CD4+ and CD8+ T cells in blood was seen between baseline and week 6. The antigen specificity of the clonally expanded peripheral T cells was not determined.

The trial excluded patients who had a history of autoimmune disease or who were on systemic immunosuppression. Peripheral blood for TCR sequencing was drawn from every dose cohort at baseline, at cycle 4 day 1 and at cycle 7 day 1. The samples were drawn from a first-in-human, open-label, multicenter phase I dose-escalation trial of ivuxolimab. The trial enrolled adults with locally advanced or metastatic head and neck squamous cell, hepatocellular, melanoma or renal cell carcinoma. Before TCR sequencing, CD4+ T cells and CD8+ T cells from peripheral blood were sorted into separate populations. Genomic DNA was extracted from sorted cells for sequencing of the TCRbeta CDR3 region. TCRbeta CDR3 regions were sequenced using the immunoSEQ Assay. Drawn from immuneACCESS, this table holds only the in-frame rearrangements with V and J called that TCRdb kept. Clones are partly lost; checked studies trace under half to an unresolved V gene and leave the rest unexplained. This sample gives about 120,000 clones in total; 85% to 90% of them show up just once. The top ten clonotypes cover 0.55% of the sample.

Specimen: CD4+ or CD8+ T cells sorted from blood, collected in a trial of the OX40 agonist ivuxolimab. The origin of this receptor is an adult with an advanced solid tumor such as melanoma, head and neck, liver or kidney cancer. The V and J genes are TRBV30 and TRBJ1-6, with TRBD1 perhaps the D gene, on 5 matching bases. CDR3 protein: CAWSGQYNSPLHF. The nucleotides read TGTGCCTGGAGTGGACAGTATAATTCACCCCTCCACTTT.